What follows is one TCR beta chain and its context. This entry is derived from a study of blood T cell repertoires in COVID-19. Study details: T cells, B-cell-depleted T cells, or PBMCs supplied cDNA or gDNA.

The CDR3 consists of 15 residues. After removal of 1 base from V and 7 bases from J, the junction contained 6 bases not matched to a gene. Looked up from germline, CDR1 is MNHNS and CDR2 is SASEGT. The assay was immunoSEQ multiplex PCR, and TCRdb's table has in-frame clones only and misses some. The table records over 250,000 clones, approximately 90% of them present only once. The sequence was obtained from a woman aged 40 to 49 who had recovered from COVID-19. The specimen was peripheral blood. This chain uses TRBV6-1 with TRBJ2-2, with 7 bases identical to TRBD2. CDR3 in DNA: TGTGCCAGCAGTGAAGTGCGGGAGCGGGTCGGGGAGCTGTTTTTT. Translated: CASSEVRERVGELFF.